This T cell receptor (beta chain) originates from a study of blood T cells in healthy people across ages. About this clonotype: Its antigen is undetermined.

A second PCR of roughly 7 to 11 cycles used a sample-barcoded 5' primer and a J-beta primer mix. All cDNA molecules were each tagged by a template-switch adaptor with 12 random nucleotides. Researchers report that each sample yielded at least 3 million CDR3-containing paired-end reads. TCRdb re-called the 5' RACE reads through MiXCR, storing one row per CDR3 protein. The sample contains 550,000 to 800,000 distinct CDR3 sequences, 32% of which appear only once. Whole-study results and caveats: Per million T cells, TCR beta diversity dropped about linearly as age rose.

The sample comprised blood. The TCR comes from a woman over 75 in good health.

CDR3 loop: CASSLETATNTEAFF. Written as DNA, the CDR3 is TGTGCCAGCAGCTTAGAGACAGCTACTAACACTGAAGCTTTCTTT. The rearrangement joins TRBV7-6 to TRBJ1-1; D is perhaps TRBD1 (5 bases). The V end was cut by 1 base, the J end by 2 bases, with 11 bases between. Germline loops: CDR1 SGHVS, CDR2 FNYEAQ. CDR3 length equals 15 residues.